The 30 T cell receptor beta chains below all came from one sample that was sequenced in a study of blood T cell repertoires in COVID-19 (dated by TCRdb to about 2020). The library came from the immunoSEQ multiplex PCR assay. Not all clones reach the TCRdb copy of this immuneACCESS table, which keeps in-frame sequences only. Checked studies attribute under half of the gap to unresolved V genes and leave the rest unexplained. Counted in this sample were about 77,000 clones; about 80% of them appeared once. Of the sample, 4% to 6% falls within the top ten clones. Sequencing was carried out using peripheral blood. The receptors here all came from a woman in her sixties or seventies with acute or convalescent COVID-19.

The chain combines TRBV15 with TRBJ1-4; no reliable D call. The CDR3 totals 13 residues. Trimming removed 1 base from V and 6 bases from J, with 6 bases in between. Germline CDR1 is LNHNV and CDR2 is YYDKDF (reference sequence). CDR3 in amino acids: CATSRGDDEKLFF. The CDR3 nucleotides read TGTGCCACCAGCAGAGGAGATGATGAAAAACTGTTTTTT.

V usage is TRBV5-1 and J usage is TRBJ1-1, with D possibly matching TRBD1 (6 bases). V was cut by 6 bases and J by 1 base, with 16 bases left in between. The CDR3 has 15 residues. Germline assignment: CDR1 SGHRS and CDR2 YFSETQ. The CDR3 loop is CASNLGGGENTEAFF. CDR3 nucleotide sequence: TGCGCCAGCAACCTGGGGGGGGGCGAGAACACTGAAGCTTTCTTT.

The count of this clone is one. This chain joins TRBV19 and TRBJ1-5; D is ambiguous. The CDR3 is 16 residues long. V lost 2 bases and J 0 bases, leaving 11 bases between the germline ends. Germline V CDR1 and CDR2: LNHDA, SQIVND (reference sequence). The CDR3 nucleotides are TGTGCCAGTAGTATATCCGGGATATATAGCAATCAGCCCCAGCATTTT. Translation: CASSISGIYSNQPQHF.

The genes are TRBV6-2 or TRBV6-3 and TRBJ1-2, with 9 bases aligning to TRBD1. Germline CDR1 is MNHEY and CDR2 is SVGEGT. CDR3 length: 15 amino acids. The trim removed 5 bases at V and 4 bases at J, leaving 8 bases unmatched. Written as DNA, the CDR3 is TGTGCCAGCAGTCTCGGACAGGGGATTAGCTATGGCTACACCTTC. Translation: CASSLGQGISYGYTF.

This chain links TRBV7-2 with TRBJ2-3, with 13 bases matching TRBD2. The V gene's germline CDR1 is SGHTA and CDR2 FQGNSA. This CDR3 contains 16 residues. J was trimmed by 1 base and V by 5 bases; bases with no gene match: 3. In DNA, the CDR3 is TGTGCCAGCAGCCCTGGGACTAGCGGGGGCACAGATACGCAGTATTTT. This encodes CASSPGTSGGTDTQYF. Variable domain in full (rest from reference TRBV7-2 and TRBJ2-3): GAGVSQSPSNKVTEKGKDVELRCDPISGHTALYWYRQSLGQGLEFLIYFQGNSAPDKSGLPSDRFSAERTGGSVSTLTIQRTQQEDSAVYLCASSPGTSGGTDTQYFGPGTRLTVL.

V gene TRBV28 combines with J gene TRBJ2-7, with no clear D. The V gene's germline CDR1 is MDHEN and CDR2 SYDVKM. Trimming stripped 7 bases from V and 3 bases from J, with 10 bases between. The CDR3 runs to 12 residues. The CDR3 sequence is CASTMADYEQYF. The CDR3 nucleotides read TGTGCCAGCACAATGGCGGACTACGAGCAGTACTTC.

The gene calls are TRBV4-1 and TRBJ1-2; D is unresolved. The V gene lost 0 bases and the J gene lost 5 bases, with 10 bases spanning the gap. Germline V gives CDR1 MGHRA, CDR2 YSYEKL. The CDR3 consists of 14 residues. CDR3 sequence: CASSQDKARYGYTF. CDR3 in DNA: TGCGCCAGCAGCCAAGATAAGGCGAGGTATGGCTACACCTTC.

The CDR3 protein is CASSRPGTGGEAFF. The CDR3 DNA follows: TGTGCCAGCAGCCGACCTGGGACAGGGGGAGAAGCTTTCTTT. The gene calls are TRBV5-4 and TRBJ1-1; TRBD1 agrees at 11 bases. CDR1 and CDR2 (germline): SGHNT, YYREEE (reference sequence). The CDR3 is made up of 14 amino acids. With 4 bases clipped from V and 8 bases from J, the junction kept 7 bases outside the gene matches. The complete variable domain, with remaining parts taken from reference TRBV5-4 and TRBJ1-1, reads ETGVTQSPTHLIKTRGQQVTLRCSSQSGHNTVSWYQQALGQGPQFIFQYYREEENGRGNFPPRFSGLQFPNYSSELNVNALELDDSALYLCASSRPGTGGEAFFGQGTRLTVV.

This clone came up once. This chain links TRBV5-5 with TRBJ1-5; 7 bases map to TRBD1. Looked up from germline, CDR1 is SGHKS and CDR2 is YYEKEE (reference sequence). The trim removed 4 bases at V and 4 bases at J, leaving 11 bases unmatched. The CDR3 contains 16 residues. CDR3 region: CASSNMTGRRNQPQHF. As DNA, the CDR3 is TGTGCCAGCAGCAACATGACAGGGAGGAGAAATCAGCCCCAGCATTTT.

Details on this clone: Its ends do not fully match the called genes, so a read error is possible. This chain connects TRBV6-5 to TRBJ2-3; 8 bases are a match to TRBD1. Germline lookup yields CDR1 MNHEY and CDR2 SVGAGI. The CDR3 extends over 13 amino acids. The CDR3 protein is CASSTAGTGTQYF. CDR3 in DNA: TGTGCCAGCAGTACGGCGGGGACAGGTACGCAGTATTTT.

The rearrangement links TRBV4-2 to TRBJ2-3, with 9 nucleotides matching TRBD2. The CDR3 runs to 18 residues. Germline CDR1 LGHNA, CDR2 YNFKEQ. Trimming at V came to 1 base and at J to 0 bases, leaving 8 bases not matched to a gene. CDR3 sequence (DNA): TGTGCCAGCAGCCAAGCCTTGCGGGGGGGCCGGAGCACAGATACGCAGTATTTT. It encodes CASSQALRGGRSTDTQYF.

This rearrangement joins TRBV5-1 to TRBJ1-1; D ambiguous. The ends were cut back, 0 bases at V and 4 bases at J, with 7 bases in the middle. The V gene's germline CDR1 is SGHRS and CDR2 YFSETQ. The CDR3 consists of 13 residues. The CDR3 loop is CASSLGGLTEAFF. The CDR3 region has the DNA TGCGCCAGCAGCTTGGGAGGACTCACTGAAGCTTTCTTT.

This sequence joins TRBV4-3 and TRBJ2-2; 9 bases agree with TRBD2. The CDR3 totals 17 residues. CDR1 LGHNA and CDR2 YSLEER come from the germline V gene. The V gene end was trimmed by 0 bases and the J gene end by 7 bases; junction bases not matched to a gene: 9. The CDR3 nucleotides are TGCGCCAGCAGCCAAGATCTCGGCGGGGGGGCTGGCGGGGAGCTGTTTTTT. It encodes CASSQDLGGGAGGELFF.

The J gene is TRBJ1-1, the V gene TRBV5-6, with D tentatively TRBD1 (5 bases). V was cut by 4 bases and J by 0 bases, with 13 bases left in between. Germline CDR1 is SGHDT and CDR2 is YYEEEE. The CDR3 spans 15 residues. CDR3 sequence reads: CASSLDRTLNTEAFF. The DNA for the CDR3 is TGTGCCAGCAGCCTAGACCGGACACTGAACACTGAAGCTTTCTTT.

CDR3 in DNA: TGTGCCAGCAGCTTACCGGGACAGGGGCTCAACACTGAAGCTTTCTTT. Translating it yields CASSLPGQGLNTEAFF. V usage is TRBV5-6 and J usage is TRBJ1-1; 10 nucleotides align to TRBD1. The CDR3 sequence is 16 residues long. The trim removed 2 bases at V and 2 bases at J, leaving 6 bases unmatched. CDR1 is SGHDT, CDR2 YYEEEE, per germline.

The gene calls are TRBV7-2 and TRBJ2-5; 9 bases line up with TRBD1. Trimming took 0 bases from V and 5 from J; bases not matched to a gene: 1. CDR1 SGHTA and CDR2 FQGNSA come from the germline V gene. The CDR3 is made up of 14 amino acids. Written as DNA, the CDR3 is TGTGCCAGCAGCTTAGCGGGACAGGGTGAGACCCAGTACTTC. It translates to CASSLAGQGETQYF.

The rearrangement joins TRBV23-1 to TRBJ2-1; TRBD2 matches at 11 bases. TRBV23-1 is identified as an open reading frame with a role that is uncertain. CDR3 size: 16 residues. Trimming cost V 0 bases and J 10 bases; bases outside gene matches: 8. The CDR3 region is CASSQSGLAGGREQFF. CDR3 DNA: TGCGCCAGCAGTCAATCGGGGCTAGCGGGGGGTCGAGAGCAGTTCTTC.

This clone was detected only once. The CDR3 DNA is TGTGCCAGCAGTTTACGGACAGGGTCATACACCTTC. This translates into CASSLRTGSYTF. This chain links TRBV7-9 with TRBJ1-2, with TRBD1 matching 8 bases. The CDR3 sequence is 12 residues long. Per the germline V gene, CDR1 is SEHNR and CDR2 is FQNEAQ (reference sequence). V shed 6 bases and J 11 bases; nucleotides not matched to a gene: 8. The whole variable domain, remainder taken from reference TRBV7-9 and TRBJ1-2, is DTGVSQNPRHKITKRGQNVTFRCDPISEHNRLYWYRQTLGQGPEFLTYFQNEAQLEKSRLLSDRFSAERPKGSFSTLEIQRTEQGDSAMYLCASSLRTGSYTFGSGTRLTVV.

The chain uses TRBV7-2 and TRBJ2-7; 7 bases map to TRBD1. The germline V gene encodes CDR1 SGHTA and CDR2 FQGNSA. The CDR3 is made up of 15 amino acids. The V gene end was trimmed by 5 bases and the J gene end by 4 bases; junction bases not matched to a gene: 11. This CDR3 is CASSPSSGTAYEQYF. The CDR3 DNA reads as TGTGCCAGCAGCCCTTCGTCTGGGACAGCATACGAGCAGTACTTC.

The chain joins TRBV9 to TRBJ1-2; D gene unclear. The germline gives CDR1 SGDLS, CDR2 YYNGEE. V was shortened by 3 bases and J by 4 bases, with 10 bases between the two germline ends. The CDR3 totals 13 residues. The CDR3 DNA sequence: TGTGCCAGCAGCGAATCAGGTTCCTATGGCTACACCTTC. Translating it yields CASSESGSYGYTF.

Written as DNA, the CDR3 is TGTGCCAGCAGCCCACTAAAAGGGAGGGGCAAATTAGGCGGGGAGCTGTTTTTT. Residues: CASSPLKGRGKLGGELFF. The chain combines TRBV4-2 with TRBJ2-2; TRBD2 agrees at 7 bases. Germline V gene sequence: CDR1 LGHNA, CDR2 YNFKEQ. The CDR3 sequence is 18 residues long. V dropped 4 bases and J dropped 7; count of bases not matched to a gene: 18.

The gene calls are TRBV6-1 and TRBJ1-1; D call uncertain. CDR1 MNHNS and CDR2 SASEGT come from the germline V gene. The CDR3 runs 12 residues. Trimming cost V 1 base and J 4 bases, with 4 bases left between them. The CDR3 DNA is TGTGCCAGCAGTGAAGGAGGCACTGAAGCTTTCTTT. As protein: CASSEGGTEAFF.

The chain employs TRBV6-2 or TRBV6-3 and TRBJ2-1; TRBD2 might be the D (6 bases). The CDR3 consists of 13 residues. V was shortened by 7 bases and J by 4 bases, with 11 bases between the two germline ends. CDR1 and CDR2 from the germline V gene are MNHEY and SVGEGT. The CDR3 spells CASTPTRYNEQFF. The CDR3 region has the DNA TGTGCCAGCACCCCGACTAGATACAATGAGCAGTTCTTC.

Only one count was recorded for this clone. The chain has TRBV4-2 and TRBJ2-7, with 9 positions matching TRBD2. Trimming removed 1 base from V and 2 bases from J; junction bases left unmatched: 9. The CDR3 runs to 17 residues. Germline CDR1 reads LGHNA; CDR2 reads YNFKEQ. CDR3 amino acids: CASSQAPKAGGTYEQYF. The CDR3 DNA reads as TGTGCCAGCAGCCAAGCCCCTAAAGCGGGGGGCACCTACGAGCAGTACTTC.

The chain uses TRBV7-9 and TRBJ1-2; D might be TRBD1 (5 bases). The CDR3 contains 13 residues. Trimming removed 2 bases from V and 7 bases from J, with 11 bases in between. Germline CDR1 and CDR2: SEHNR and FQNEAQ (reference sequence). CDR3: CASSLSGSGGYTF. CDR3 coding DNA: TGTGCCAGCAGCTTATCAGGGTCTGGTGGCTACACCTTC.

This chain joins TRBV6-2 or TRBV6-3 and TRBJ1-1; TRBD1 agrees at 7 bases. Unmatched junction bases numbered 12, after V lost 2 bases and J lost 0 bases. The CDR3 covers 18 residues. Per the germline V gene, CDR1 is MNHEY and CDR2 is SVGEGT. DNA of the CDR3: TGTGCCAGCAGTTACCAATTCCGGGGGGGACAGTTGAACACTGAAGCTTTCTTT. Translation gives CASSYQFRGGQLNTEAFF.

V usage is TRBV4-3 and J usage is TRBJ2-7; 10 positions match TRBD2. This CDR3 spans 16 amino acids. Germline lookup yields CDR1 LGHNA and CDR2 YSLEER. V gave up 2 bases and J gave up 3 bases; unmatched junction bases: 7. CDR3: CASSQNLAGAIYEQYF. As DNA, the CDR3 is TGCGCCAGCAGCCAAAATCTAGCGGGGGCAATCTACGAGCAGTACTTC.

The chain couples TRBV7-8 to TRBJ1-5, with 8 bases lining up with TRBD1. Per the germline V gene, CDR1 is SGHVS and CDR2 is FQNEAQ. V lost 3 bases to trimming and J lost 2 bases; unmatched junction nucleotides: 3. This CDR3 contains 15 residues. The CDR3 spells CASSLGQVRNQPQHF. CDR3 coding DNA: TGTGCCAGCAGCTTGGGACAGGTACGCAATCAGCCCCAGCATTTT.

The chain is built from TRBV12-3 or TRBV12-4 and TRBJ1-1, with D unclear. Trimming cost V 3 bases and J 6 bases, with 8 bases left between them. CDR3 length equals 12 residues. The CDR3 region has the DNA TGTGCCAGCAGTTTGGGTCGGGCTGAAGCTTTCTTT. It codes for CASSLGRAEAFF.

In DNA form, the CDR3 reads TGTGCCAGAAGCTACGAGAGGAACTATGGCTACACCTTC. This encodes CARSYERNYGYTF. This chain joins TRBV5-3 and TRBJ1-2; D is undetermined. TRBV5-3 is annotated as an ORF whose role is uncertain. V was shortened by 3 bases and J by 2 bases, with 8 bases between the two germline ends. This CDR3 is 13 amino acids long.